Below, 18 T cell receptor beta chains from the same sample are listed, as sequenced in a study of blood T cell repertoires in COVID-19 (dated by TCRdb to the early 2020s). Receptors were amplified or captured by the immunoSEQ multiplex PCR assay. The source is immuneACCESS, and TCRdb retained only in-frame sequences with V and J called. Part of the clones is not carried over; for the studies checked, unresolved V genes explain less than half of this, and the remainder is unexplained. The sample table shows about 200,000 clones, and 70% to 90% are seen once. The ten top clones hold nearly 4.5% of the sample. Source material: peripheral blood. These receptors all come from a man between 50 and 59 years old with acute or convalescent COVID-19.

This clone was recorded once. V usage is TRBV30 and J usage is TRBJ2-2, with 7 positions matching TRBD1. The V gene's germline CDR1 is GTSNPN and CDR2 SVGIG (reference sequence). The CDR3 extends over 15 amino acids. The V segment lost 0 bases and the J segment 2 bases; nucleotides outside the gene matches: 3. The CDR3 DNA sequence: TGTGCCTGGAGTGTAGGACAGGCCAACACCGGGGAGCTGTTTTTT. Amino acids: CAWSVGQANTGELFF.

The V gene is TRBV4-1, the J gene TRBJ2-3; D possibly corresponds to TRBD1 (5 bases). V lost 2 bases and J 5 bases, leaving 14 bases between the germline ends. In germline, CDR1 is MGHRA, CDR2 YSYEKL. This CDR3 is 15 amino acids long. The CDR3 nucleotides are TGCGCCAGCAGCCAATCCAGGGTTCGCGGAGATACGCAGTATTTT. Protein sequence: CASSQSRVRGDTQYF.

This clone was counted once. The CDR3 DNA sequence: TGTGCCAGCAGTTTGGGCGAAATAAACACCATATATTTT. Amino acid sequence: CASSLGEINTIYF. This chain links TRBV12-3 or TRBV12-4 with TRBJ1-3; D call uncertain. The CDR3 runs to 13 residues. Trimming stripped 3 bases from V and 6 bases from J, with 9 bases between.

The chain is built from TRBV5-1 and TRBJ1-1; possibly TRBD1 for D (5 bases). CDR1 is SGHRS and CDR2 is YFSETQ in the germline V gene. This CDR3 is 14 amino acids long. Trimming left V 3 bases short and J 2 bases short, with 11 bases between. The CDR3 here is CASSSNTGNTEAFF. The CDR3 nucleotides read TGCGCCAGCAGCTCTAATACAGGAAACACTGAAGCTTTCTTT.

This clone was picked up a small number of times. The DNA of the CDR3 is TGTGCCAGCAGCTCGACTGGAGTCGAGCAGTACTTC. Translation: CASSSTGVEQYF. This chain uses TRBV11-2 with TRBJ2-7; D remains ambiguous. Germline V gene data show CDR1 as SGHAT and CDR2 as FQNNGV. The CDR3 has 12 residues. Deletions cut 4 bases from V and 6 bases from J, with 10 bases between.

The chain recombines TRBV12-5 with TRBJ2-7; 7 bases align to TRBD1. The CDR3 extends over 14 amino acids. The germline gives CDR1 LGHNT, CDR2 FRNRAP. Trimming removed 2 bases from V and 5 bases from J; junction bases left unmatched: 6. This chain's CDR3 is CASGLQQGFDEQYF. CDR3 sequence (DNA): TGTGCTAGTGGTTTGCAACAGGGGTTCGACGAGCAGTACTTC.

This clone has only one observation. The chain links TRBV10-1 to TRBJ1-1; 7 bases line up with TRBD1. CDR1 WNHNN and CDR2 SYGVQD come from the germline V gene (reference sequence). Germline trimming cut 7 bases from V and 6 bases from J; bases unmatched to any gene: 8. This CDR3 is 13 amino acids long. CDR3 loop: CASTRDRRAEAFF. CDR3 bases: TGCGCCAGCACCAGGGACAGAAGAGCTGAAGCTTTCTTT.

The gene calls are TRBV6-5 and TRBJ1-1; no definite D call. The CDR3 spans 14 residues. V lost 4 bases and J 2 bases, leaving 11 bases between the germline ends. Germline CDR1 is MNHEY and CDR2 is SVGAGI. The CDR3 loop is CASSSPTGNTEAFF. In nucleotides, the CDR3 is TGTGCCAGCAGTTCCCCGACGGGAAACACTGAAGCTTTCTTT.

The table lists this clone with a few counts. The chain links TRBV25-1 to TRBJ1-1; D is possibly TRBD1 (6 bases). Germline-derived CDR1 and CDR2 are MGHDK and SYGVNS. Trimming took 2 bases from V and 4 from J, leaving 14 bases between them. The CDR3 is 15 residues long. DNA of the CDR3: TGTGCCAGCAGTGAAACAGGGAAAGTGAGCACTGAAGCTTTCTTT. It specifies CASSETGKVSTEAFF.

V and J are TRBV5-4 and TRBJ1-6; maybe TRBD1 (5 bases). The CDR3 spans 14 residues. The germline CDR1 and CDR2 sequences are SGHNT and YYREEE (reference sequence). V shed 0 bases and J shed 7 bases, with 8 bases lying between them. CDR3 sequence: CASSLDRTNSPLHF. CDR3 bases: TGTGCCAGCAGCTTGGACAGGACCAATTCACCCCTCCACTTT.

The V gene is TRBV25-1, the J gene TRBJ1-2; 7 bases align to TRBD1. V trimming: 6 bases; J trimming: 8 bases; junction bases outside the gene matches: 12. Per germline, CDR1 MGHDK and CDR2 SYGVNS. This CDR3 has 14 amino acids. This chain's CDR3 is CASRGTAQGPGYTF. The DNA for the CDR3 is TGTGCCAGCAGGGGGACAGCCCAAGGTCCCGGCTACACCTTC.

The chain combines TRBV9 with TRBJ2-7, with TRBD2 identical over 7 bases. CDR3 length: 17 amino acids. V shed 4 bases and J 2 bases; nucleotides not matched to a gene: 15. CDR1 SGDLS and CDR2 YYNGEE come from the germline V gene. The CDR3: CASSHASAGDNPYEQYF. The DNA of the CDR3 is TGTGCCAGCAGCCACGCCTCGGCGGGGGATAACCCCTACGAGCAGTACTTC.

The chain combines TRBV7-8 with TRBJ2-5, with 9 bases fitting TRBD2. The CDR3 is 17 residues long. CDR1 and CDR2 (germline): SGHVS, FQNEAQ. J lost 5 bases, V lost 6 bases, and 16 bases had no gene match. CDR3 residues: CASRMNSGRGGLETQYF. For the CDR3, the DNA is TGTGCCAGCAGGATGAATTCGGGGCGGGGGGGCCTGGAGACCCAGTACTTC.

The chain is built from TRBV5-4 and TRBJ2-2; D not certain. The V end lost 1 base, the J end lost 3 bases, and 19 bases lay between the germline ends. CDR1 and CDR2 from the germline V gene are SGHNT and YYREEE (reference sequence). The CDR3 is 18 amino acids. CDR3 coding DNA: TGTGCCAGCAGCTTGTCCCCAGGAAGGCCGGATTACACCGGGGAGCTGTTTTTT. As protein: CASSLSPGRPDYTGELFF.

This CDR3 reads CASSEGNNYSNQPQHF. The CDR3 DNA follows: TGTGCCAGCAGTGAAGGGAATAACTATAGCAATCAGCCCCAGCATTTT. J is TRBJ1-5 and V is TRBV6-1; D is unresolved. This CDR3 spans 16 amino acids. V was trimmed by 1 base and J by 0 bases, leaving 10 bases between them. Germline assignment: CDR1 MNHNS and CDR2 SASEGT.

This clone came up once. This chain links TRBV12-3 or TRBV12-4 with TRBJ1-5, with D possibly being TRBD1 (6 bases). V was pared by 6 bases and J by 5 bases, with 11 bases between. This CDR3 spans 13 amino acids. The CDR3 DNA follows: TGTGCCAGCAGACGACAGGTGGATCAGCCCCAGCATTTT. Its translation: CASRRQVDQPQHF.

About this clone: Other DNA sequences in the same sample also yield this CDR3. The chain combines TRBV18 with TRBJ1-1; D is unclear. CDR1 and CDR2 from the germline V gene are KGHSH and LQKENI. The CDR3 consists of 12 residues. The germline V and J ends were trimmed by 2 bases and 5 bases, with 6 bases remaining between them. The CDR3 sequence: CASSPSGTEAFF. The CDR3 nucleotides read TGTGCCAGCTCACCATCCGGTACTGAAGCTTTCTTT. The full variable domain, completed using reference TRBV18 and TRBJ1-1, is NAGVMQNPRHLVRRRGQEARLRCSPMKGHSHVYWYRQLPEEGLKFMVYLQKENIIDESGMPKERFSAEFPKEGPSILRIQQVVRGDSAAYFCASSPSGTEAFFGQGTRLTVV.

The V and J genes are TRBV5-1 and TRBJ2-7, with D possibly TRBD1 on 6 matching bases. The CDR3 is 15 amino acids. Per the germline V gene, CDR1 is SGHRS and CDR2 is YFSETQ. Trimming removed 0 bases at V and 4 bases at J, with 14 bases between. CDR3: CASSLGGPPSYEQYF. In DNA form, the CDR3 reads TGCGCCAGCAGCTTGGGGGGGCCGCCGTCGTACGAGCAGTACTTC.